Reported below is one TCR beta chain. The antigen is unknown. CDR3 size: 15 residues. Germline V gene data show CDR1 as LNHDA and CDR2 as SQIVND (reference sequence). This entry comes from a study of monozygotic twins with inflammatory bowel disease. Eight reactions per sample, run separately, yielded cDNA. TCRdb reanalyzed the 5' RACE reads, giving one entry per CDR3 protein sequence and no DNA. Reported are some 300,000 distinct CDR3 sequences; the ten largest clones contain 5.6%. Study findings and constraints: For IBD patients, clonotypes shared with others were fewer than for healthy twins, especially with disease activity. In patient repertoires, differing immunosuppressive treatments may have added some variability.

Source material: blood. The TCR comes from a human donor with ulcerative colitis or Crohn's disease, or a healthy co-twin of an affected twin (not recorded which). The chain recombines TRBV19 with TRBJ2-1; lacking DNA, the TRBD2 call made by TCRdb goes unchecked. Here the CDR3 reads CASSIVAGVGNEQFF.